This T cell receptor beta chain was retrieved from a study of CD8+CD57+ T cells in acquired aplastic anemia. Broader study findings: Significant differences in CD8+ Simpson's diversity were not observed between patients and controls. Sharing between patients and controls was observed for roughly 29 CD8+ CDR3 sequences.

Whoever was chosen for sequencing had shown CD8+CD57+ cell expansion by flow cytometry. Acquired aplastic anemia of severe grade affected all patients. The study sampled blood from patients who had received no therapy. Both TCR beta VDJ combination and CDR3 sequence profiling were carried out. Genomic DNA was the template for this profiling. TCRdb recomputed calls from the reads with MiXCR, one row per CDR3 protein. The sample gives fewer than 300,000 distinct CDR3 sequences, 70% to 85% of which show up once; roughly two fifths is in the top ten. Ends included, the CDR3 has 16 residues. Germline CDR1 reads SGHTA; CDR2 reads FQGNSA. This clonotype came up once. Its antigen is not known. The limits of the CDR3 on the DNA are not certain, so only TCRdb's listed CDR3 is given.

The chain joins TRBV7-2 to TRBJ2-2. The sequenced material came from sorted CD4+, CD8+, or CD8+CD57+ T cells (not recorded which) from PBMCs. The origin of this receptor is a human donor with aplastic anemia. The CDR3 loop reads CASSLGVQRPSTSLFF.